Listed here are 10 T cell receptor beta chains from one sample, sequenced in a study of cytomegalovirus exposure and HLA in healthy donors. 60 Vbeta and 13 Jbeta primers were used in PCR. Profiled with immunoSEQ multiplex PCR; TCRdb holds only in-frame clones, not every one. This sample has about 150,000 clones; over 70% occur once, and the top ten carry 6% to 7.5%. The sequenced sample consisted of PBMCs. These receptors came from a man aged 25-40 years in good health and CMV-seropositive.

The CDR3 loop reads CASSLTSGGAVGELFF. DNA of the CDR3: TGCGCCAGCAGCCTGACTAGCGGGGGGGCCGTCGGGGAGCTGTTTTTT. The chain uses TRBV4-1 and TRBJ2-2, with 14 bases lining up with TRBD2. Trimming at V came to 4 bases and at J to 7 bases, leaving 5 bases not matched to a gene. The CDR3 has 16 amino acids. CDR1 and CDR2 (germline): MGHRA, YSYEKL.

Only a few counts were recorded for this clone. The gene calls are TRBV7-9 and TRBJ2-1, with D perhaps TRBD2 (6 bases). Germline CDR1 SEHNR, CDR2 FQNEAQ (reference sequence). Trimming removed 6 bases from V and 8 bases from J, with 14 bases in between. The length of the CDR3 is 13 residues. CDR3 amino acids: CASRKRAGDEQFF. The CDR3 nucleotides are TGTGCCAGCAGGAAGCGGGCTGGGGATGAGCAGTTCTTC. Based on the CDR3 plus reference TRBV7-9 and TRBJ2-1, the full variable domain is DTGVSQNPRHKITKRGQNVTFRCDPISEHNRLYWYRQTLGQGPEFLTYFQNEAQLEKSRLLSDRFSAERPKGSFSTLEIQRTEQGDSAMYLCASRKRAGDEQFFGPGTRLTVL.

The genes are TRBV19 and TRBJ1-5; D is perhaps TRBD1 (6 bases). Germline V gives CDR1 LNHDA, CDR2 SQIVND (reference sequence). The V and J ends lost 3 bases and 2 bases respectively, with 17 bases between them. This CDR3 is built from 17 residues. CDR3 region: CASSMIQGVSGNQPQHF. The CDR3 DNA reads as TGTGCCAGTAGTATGATACAGGGAGTTTCGGGCAATCAGCCCCAGCATTTT.

V usage is TRBV5-4 and J usage is TRBJ2-5; 8 bases are a match to TRBD1. The J call may be faulty, since TRBJ2-7 better matches the DNA end. Germline assignment: CDR1 SGHNT and CDR2 YYREEE (reference sequence). The CDR3 loop spans 13 amino acids. The CDR3 loop reads CASTDRASYEQYF. The CDR3 nucleotides read TGTGCCAGCACGGACAGGGCGTCCTACGAGCAGTACTTC.

The sample holds a few counts of this clone. The chain carries TRBV6-1 and TRBJ2-1; TRBD2 agrees at 7 bases. Germline CDR1 reads MNHNS; CDR2 reads SASEGT. The V segment lost 1 base and the J segment 5 bases; nucleotides outside the gene matches: 5. The CDR3 extends over 15 amino acids. This CDR3 is CASSEGTGGHNEQFF. CDR3 coding DNA: TGTGCCAGCAGTGAAGGAACGGGAGGCCACAATGAGCAGTTCTTC.

This clone was observed a handful of times. A far larger clone is one nucleotide away, so this likely arose from a read error. The chain links TRBV7-9 to TRBJ2-2; 7 bases are a match to TRBD1. This CDR3 is built from 17 residues. CDR1 is SEHNR and CDR2 is FQNEAQ in the germline V gene (reference sequence). For the CDR3, the DNA is TGTTCCAGCAGCTTGGGCTCCGGGACAGCGAACACCGGGGAGCTGTTTTTT. Translated: CSSSLGSGTANTGELFF.

This clone has only one observation. V usage is TRBV5-1 and J usage is TRBJ1-3; TRBD1 matches at 8 bases. Germline V gives CDR1 SGHRS, CDR2 YFSETQ. The length of the CDR3 is 16 residues. After removal of 4 bases from V and 3 bases from J, the junction contained 9 bases not matched to a gene. The CDR3 sequence: CASSETGARGGNTIYF. The CDR3 nucleotides are TGCGCCAGCAGCGAGACAGGGGCCCGGGGTGGAAACACCATATATTTT.

The V and J genes are TRBV7-9 and TRBJ2-3; D is possibly TRBD2 (6 bases). Germline V CDR1 and CDR2: SEHNR, FQNEAQ (reference sequence). CDR3 length: 15 residues. The V and J ends lost 6 bases and 0 bases respectively, with 13 bases between them. In DNA, the CDR3 is TGTGCCAGCAGGCAGGAGGGGTCTAGCACAGATACGCAGTATTTT. This translates into CASRQEGSSTDTQYF.

The rearrangement uses TRBV6-5 and TRBJ2-7; no clear D gene. From germline, CDR1 is MNHEY and CDR2 SVGAGI. This CDR3 has 13 residues. With 2 bases removed from V and 1 base from J, the gap between germline ends came to 6 bases. The CDR3 DNA is TGTGCCAGCAGTTACCTCGGGTCCTACGAGCAGTACTTC. Its protein is CASSYLGSYEQYF.

V usage is TRBV7-9 and J usage is TRBJ2-7; 10 positions agree with TRBD1. Germline assignment: CDR1 SEHNR and CDR2 FQNEAQ (reference sequence). This CDR3 is built from 16 residues. The CDR3 coding sequence is TGTTCCCTAACAGCAGGGACAGGGGAGGTCGGCTACGAGCAGTACTTC. Residues: CSLTAGTGEVGYEQYF.